A single sample is the source of the 4 T cell receptor beta chains below, sequenced in a study of cytomegalovirus exposure and HLA in healthy donors. Amplification used 60 Vbeta primers and 13 Jbeta primers. The method was immunoSEQ multiplex PCR; TCRdb's version includes in-frame clones alone and lacks a portion of them. The sample records 100,000 to 150,000 clones, about 81% being singletons. Sequenced: PBMCs. All receptors come from a woman aged 35 to 49 in good health and CMV-seropositive.

The rearrangement links TRBV7-9 to TRBJ1-3, with a possible D match to TRBD1 (5 bases). V was cut by 4 bases and J by 0 bases, with 16 bases left in between. Looked up from germline, CDR1 is SEHNR and CDR2 is FQNEAQ (reference sequence). The CDR3 consists of 17 residues. The CDR3 is CASSSDISSASGNTIYF. The CDR3 coding sequence is TGTGCCAGCAGCTCGGACATCTCTTCAGCCTCTGGAAACACCATATATTTT.

The chain uses TRBV5-1 and TRBJ2-2, with D maybe TRBD1 (6 bases). The V and J ends lost 0 bases and 5 bases respectively, with 11 bases between them. CDR3 length: 15 residues. The germline gives CDR1 SGHRS, CDR2 YFSETQ. The CDR3 loop is CASSLEQGGTGELFF. DNA for the CDR3: TGCGCCAGCAGCTTGGAACAGGGCGGGACCGGGGAGCTGTTTTTT.

The rearrangement links TRBV9 to TRBJ2-2; D is possibly TRBD2 (6 bases). The V gene's germline CDR1 is SGDLS and CDR2 YYNGEE. This CDR3 contains 13 residues. The V gene lost 1 base and the J gene lost 7 bases, with 8 bases spanning the gap. The chain's CDR3 is CASSVTGVGELFF. In nucleotides, the CDR3 is TGTGCCAGCAGCGTAACGGGGGTCGGGGAGCTGTTTTTT.

This clone was counted once. The rearrangement joins TRBV4-3 to TRBJ2-1; TRBD2 aligns across 9 bases. The CDR3 runs to 15 residues. V gave up 0 bases and J gave up 15 bases; unmatched junction bases: 12. CDR1 is LGHNA, CDR2 YSLEER, per germline. CDR3 protein: CASSQDRTSELRRFF. In DNA form, the CDR3 reads TGCGCCAGCAGCCAAGATCGGACTAGCGAGCTCCGCCGGTTCTTC.